Listed below are T cell receptor beta chains from one sample, sequenced in a study of T cells after yellow fever vaccination. In TCRdb, the 5' RACE reads were re-called with MiXCR into one record per CDR3 protein. The repertoire holds about 300,000 distinct CDR3 sequences, with around 9.3% as singletons. The specimen comprised CD4+ T cells sorted from PBMCs, sampled 5 days after the yellow fever booster vaccination. The receptors derive from a man in his late teens or twenties who received the YFV17D yellow fever vaccine. CDR3s include the opening cysteine and the closing phenylalanine or tryptophan. The D gene is left open where the match is weak. For some rows the clone size is stated as once, few or many, or as a class when expanded; others skip it.

>TRBV10-3|NA|TRBJ1-1|NA
CAISTLGIGTEAFF
TGTGCCATCAGCACCTTGGGGATAGGAACTGAAGCTTTCTTT
>TRBV5-5|few|TRBJ2-7|NA
CASSGDIIESYEQYF
TGTGCCAGCAGCGGGGATATTATAGAGTCCTACGAGCAGTACTTC
>TRBV7-9|many|TRBJ1-4|NA
CASSGEKLFF
TGTGCCAGCAGCGGTGAAAAACTGTTTTTT
>TRBV6-6|NA|TRBJ2-3|NA
CASTIVWGLGTDTQYF
TGTGCCAGCACTATAGTCTGGGGGCTGGGCACAGATACGCAGTATTTT
>TRBV7-7|many|TRBJ2-2|NA
CASSLVRTGELFF
TGTGCTAGCAGCTTAGTACGGACCGGGGAGCTGTTTTTT
>TRBV29-1|few|TRBJ1-2|NA
CSLEEINYGYTF
TGCAGCCTGGAGGAGATTAACTATGGCTACACCTTC
>TRBV12-3/TRBV12-4|many|TRBJ2-4|NA
CASRDNSGKNIQYF
TGTGCCAGCAGGGACAATAGCGGCAAAAACATTCAGTACTTC
>TRBV12-3/TRBV12-4|NA|TRBJ1-2|NA
CASSARLRDGYTF
TGTGCCAGCAGCGCCAGGCTCAGGGATGGCTACACCTTC
>TRBV7-2|few|TRBJ1-2|NA
CASSLGRASYGYTF
TGTGCCAGCAGCTTAGGCAGGGCTTCCTATGGCTACACCTTC
>TRBV5-4|few|TRBJ2-5|NA
CASSLSGVSETQYF
TGTGCCAGCAGCTTGTCAGGGGTTTCAGAGACCCAGTACTTC
>TRBV25-1|few|TRBJ1-4|NA
CASSVPGAEKLFF
TGTGCCAGCAGTGTCCCGGGGGCAGAAAAACTGTTTTTT
>TRBV9|few|TRBJ2-1|NA
CASSVGLPSSYNEQFF
TGTGCCAGCAGCGTAGGACTTCCGAGCTCCTACAATGAGCAGTTCTTC
>TRBV21-1|many|TRBJ2-2|NA
CASSSLRMTWAGGTGELFF
NA
>TRBV29-1|NA|TRBJ1-1|TRBD1
CSVGGQMNTEAFF
TGCAGCGTTGGGGGACAGATGAACACTGAAGCTTTCTTT
>TRBV2|few|TRBJ2-3|TRBD1
CASSERQGANTQYF
TGTGCCAGCAGTGAACGACAGGGGGCAAATACGCAGTATTTT
>TRBV5-4|NA|TRBJ1-1|NA
CASSGTQGRNTEAFF
TGTGCCAGCAGCGGTACTCAAGGGAGGAACACTGAAGCTTTCTTT
>TRBV5-1|many|TRBJ2-3|NA
CATRATLSTDTQYF
TGCGCCACGCGGGCGACTCTAAGCACAGATACGCAGTATTTT
>TRBV6-2/TRBV6-3|few|TRBJ2-1|NA
CASSTPQGTTYNEQFF
TGTGCCAGCAGCACCCCTCAGGGAACAACCTACAATGAGCAGTTCTTC
>TRBV25-1|few|TRBJ1-2|TRBD1
CASSAWDRGSLGGYTF
TGTGCCAGCAGTGCCTGGGACAGGGGTAGTTTAGGTGGCTACACCTTC
>TRBV5-4|few|TRBJ2-1|NA
CASSFPNYNEQFF
TGTGCCAGCAGCTTCCCTAATTACAATGAGCAGTTCTTC
>TRBV24-1|few|TRBJ2-5|TRBD2
CATSDERTSGQETQYF
TGTGCCACCAGTGATGAACGGACTAGCGGGCAAGAGACCCAGTACTTC
>TRBV4-2|few|TRBJ1-2|NA
CASSHQDSRGYTF
TGTGCCAGCAGCCACCAGGACAGTCGAGGCTACACCTTC
>TRBV4-1|many|TRBJ1-1|TRBD1
CASSHGHTRDRGTEAFF
TGCGCCAGCAGCCATGGACACACCCGGGACAGGGGGACTGAAGCTTTCTTT
>TRBV6-2/TRBV6-3|NA|TRBJ2-7|TRBD2
CASGNGGEQYF
TGTGCCAGCGGAAACGGGGGGGAGCAGTACTTC
>TRBV7-2|few|TRBJ2-7|NA
CASSLDRQSSYEQYF
TGTGCCAGCAGCTTAGACCGACAGAGCTCCTACGAGCAGTACTTC
>TRBV7-3|NA|TRBJ2-1|TRBD2
CASSLTLSGGAEQFF
TGTGCCAGCAGCTTAACTCTTAGCGGGGGGGCTGAGCAGTTCTTC
>TRBV5-1|NA|TRBJ1-2|NA
CASSFSGSPNYGYTF
TGCGCCAGCAGCTTTTCTGGGTCTCCTAACTATGGCTACACCTTC
>TRBV18|NA|TRBJ2-1|TRBD2
CASSPPSGGPLREQFF
TGTGCCAGCTCACCACCCAGCGGGGGGCCCCTGCGGGAGCAGTTCTTC
>TRBV29-1|few|TRBJ2-2|NA
CSVVRGQTTGELFF
TGCAGCGTTGTCCGCGGCCAAACCACCGGGGAGCTGTTTTTT
>TRBV5-4|few|TRBJ2-1|TRBD1
CASSRQGEQFF
TGTGCCAGCAGCAGACAGGGTGAGCAGTTCTTC
>TRBV19|NA|TRBJ2-7|NA
CASSTVDMAGQYF
TGTGCCAGTAGTACGGTCGACATGGCAGGGCAGTACTTC
>TRBV20-1|many|TRBJ1-1|NA
CSARKAETEAFF
TGCAGTGCTAGAAAGGCCGAAACTGAAGCTTTCTTT
>TRBV7-9|few|TRBJ2-1|NA
CASSLRGTTEEQFF
TGTGCCAGCAGCTTACGAGGTACGACTGAGGAGCAGTTCTTC
>TRBV5-6|few|TRBJ2-3|TRBD2
CASSFGLAGGDTQYF
TGTGCCAGCAGCTTCGGACTAGCGGGGGGAGATACGCAGTATTTT
>TRBV20-1|NA|TRBJ2-5|NA
CSARAGRETQYF
TGCAGTGCTAGGGCGGGGCGGGAGACCCAGTACTTC
>TRBV6-5|NA|TRBJ1-3|NA
CASSLFSRVSGNTIYF
TGTGCCAGCAGTTTATTCTCTAGGGTCTCTGGAAACACCATATATTTT
>TRBV5-1|NA|TRBJ2-5|NA
CASSVTQETQYF
TGCGCCAGCAGCGTGACTCAAGAGACCCAGTACTTC
>TRBV6-5|NA|TRBJ1-4|NA
CASSYSVPGVGEKLFF
TGTGCCAGCAGTTACAGCGTCCCAGGGGTCGGTGAAAAACTGTTTTTT
>TRBV12-3/TRBV12-4|few|TRBJ2-5|NA
CASNGLPTHQETQYF
TGTGCCAGCAACGGCCTCCCGACACACCAAGAGACCCAGTACTTC
>TRBV4-2|NA|TRBJ1-2|NA
CASSQTDTTTYGYTF
TGTGCCAGCAGCCAAACCGACACTACGACCTATGGCTACACCTTC